These 8 T cell receptor beta chains were sequenced from one sample in a study of blood T cells in healthy people across ages. Then a second PCR, running roughly 7 to 12 cycles, was carried out with a sample-barcoded 5' primer and a J-beta primer mix. TCRdb re-analysed the 5' RACE reads in MiXCR, keeping a single row per CDR3 protein. Of approximately 1,700,000 distinct CDR3 sequences detected, roughly 43% appear once; the ten largest clones hold about 23%. The sample taken for sequencing was blood. The receptors derive from a human donor in good health.

The chain combines TRBV20-1 with TRBJ2-7; maybe TRBD1 (5 bases). The germline CDR1 and CDR2 sequences are DFQATT and SNEGSKA (reference sequence). There are 14 residues in the CDR3. Deletions cut 0 bases from V and 6 bases from J, with 15 bases between. The CDR3 nucleotides read TGCAGTGCTAGAGATCTCGACAGCCCCTGCGAGCAGTACTTC. It yields the protein CSARDLDSPCEQYF.

V usage is TRBV20-1 and J usage is TRBJ2-1; unclear D gene. Trimming shortened V by 3 bases and J by 10 bases, and 10 bases separated the two germline ends. CDR1 is DFQATT, CDR2 SNEGSKA, per germline (reference sequence). The CDR3 is made up of 11 amino acids. The CDR3 reads CSASRGYEQFF. DNA of the CDR3: TGCAGTGCTAGTCGAGGCTACGAGCAGTTCTTC.

This clonotype was detected only once. One end of the junction does not line up with germline, which may come from a read error. The rearrangement joins TRBV10-3 to TRBJ2-3; no reliable D call. CDR1 is ENHRY, CDR2 SYGVKD, per germline. This CDR3 contains 12 residues. The DNA of the CDR3 is TGTGCCGCCGGAAGGAACCCAGATACACAGTATTTT. Its protein is CAAGRNPDTQYF.

The gene calls are TRBV4-3 and TRBJ2-1; 8 bases align to TRBD2. Germline V gene data show CDR1 as LGHNA and CDR2 as YSLEER. The trim removed 0 bases at V and 6 bases at J, leaving 10 bases unmatched. The length of the CDR3 is 17 residues. CDR3 loop: CASSQDPPGLVGNEQFF. The CDR3 coding sequence is TGCGCCAGCAGCCAAGATCCGCCGGGACTAGTCGGCAATGAGCAGTTCTTC.

The count of this clonotype is one. The chain couples TRBV20-1 to TRBJ2-7; 8 bases agree with TRBD2. Germline CDR1 and CDR2: DFQATT and SNEGSKA (reference sequence). The V and J ends lost 3 bases and 0 bases, in that order; junction bases with no gene match: 1. The CDR3 runs to 13 residues. The CDR3 DNA is TGCAGTGCTAGCGGGAGGGCCTCCTACGAGCAGTACTTC. Translating gives CSASGRASYEQYF.

A remark on this clonotype: It may be a read error: a sequence one base away is much more abundant. The chain links TRBV6-5 to TRBJ2-5; 7 positions agree with TRBD1. The J call may be mistaken, given a closer DNA end match to TRBJ2-1. The CDR3 consists of 15 residues. CDR1 and CDR2 from the germline V gene are MNHEY and SVGAGI. In DNA form, the CDR3 reads TGTGCCAGCAGTACCGTGACAGGGTACCAAGAGACCCAGTTCTTC. Translated, it gives CASSTVTGYQETQFF.

The chain couples TRBV9 to TRBJ1-2; 7 nucleotides align to TRBD1. The junction had 4 bases not matched to a gene; V was cut back by 3 bases and J by 2 bases. Germline CDR1 is SGDLS and CDR2 is YYNGEE. This CDR3 contains 14 residues. This chain's CDR3 is CASSAGTANYGYTF. The DNA for the CDR3 is TGTGCCAGCAGCGCCGGGACAGCAAACTATGGCTACACCTTC.

This clonotype has a single count. This chain links TRBV6-5 with TRBJ2-7; D might be TRBD2 (5 bases). The tail of the sequence fits TRBJ2-5 better, so the J call may be wrong. Germline values: CDR1 MNHEY, CDR2 SVGAGI. The CDR3 loop spans 12 amino acids. The chain's CDR3 is CASGLRTETQYF. The CDR3 DNA is TGTGCCTCCGGGCTGCGGACTGAGACCCAGTACTTC.